The 21 T cell receptor beta chains given below trace back to one sample, sequenced in a study of T cell responses to AZD1222 COVID-19 vaccine. Repertoires were generated with immunoSEQ multiplex PCR, while TCRdb's copy carries only in-frame clones and drops some. The sample shows more than 90,000 clones, about four fifths of them seen only once. Material: peripheral blood, obtained on day 0 of AZD1222 vaccination. All receptors derive from an adult in good health.

The V and J genes are TRBV5-4 and TRBJ2-7, with 7 positions matching TRBD1. The CDR3 is 15 amino acids. The ends lost 2 bases at V and 6 bases at J; junction bases unmatched: 11. Germline V gives CDR1 SGHNT, CDR2 YYREEE (reference sequence). The CDR3 protein is CASSLEKGGLVEQYF. In DNA, the CDR3 is TGTGCCAGCAGCTTAGAAAAAGGGGGCCTCGTCGAGCAGTACTTC.

V and J are TRBV11-3 and TRBJ1-1; D gene ambiguous. The ends were cut back, 2 bases at V and 7 bases at J, with 11 bases in the middle. This CDR3 comprises 13 residues. Germline V gene data show CDR1 as SGHNT and CDR2 as YENEEA. The CDR3 sequence: CASSLRTVDEAFF. The CDR3 bases are TGTGCCAGCAGCTTAAGGACTGTCGATGAAGCTTTCTTT.

CDR3 sequence reads: CASSNQGVRELFF. The CDR3 DNA sequence: TGTGCCAGTAGTAACCAGGGTGTTCGGGAGCTGTTTTTT. V gene TRBV19 combines with J gene TRBJ2-2; weak D call: TRBD1 (5 bases). CDR3 length: 13 residues. The germline V and J ends were trimmed by 4 bases and 9 bases, with 12 bases remaining between them. Germline V lookup: CDR1 LNHDA, CDR2 SQIVND (reference sequence).

This chain uses TRBV7-2 with TRBJ1-1, with D hard to call. V was shortened by 1 base and J by 1 base, with 10 bases between the two germline ends. The V gene's germline CDR1 is SGHTA and CDR2 FQGNSA. This CDR3 has 15 amino acids. The chain's CDR3 is CASSLERLKNTEAFF. CDR3 bases: TGTGCCAGCAGCTTAGAACGGCTGAAGAACACTGAAGCTTTCTTT.

Written as DNA, the CDR3 is TGTGCCATCAGATTGGGCAGTGGGGATGAAAAACTGTTTTTT. Amino acid sequence: CAIRLGSGDEKLFF. This chain joins TRBV10-3 and TRBJ1-4; D unresolved. Germline V lookup: CDR1 ENHRY, CDR2 SYGVKD. The CDR3 runs to 14 residues. V lost 6 bases, J lost 6 bases, and 14 bases lay in between.

This clone was counted only a few times. This chain joins TRBV10-3 and TRBJ1-3; TRBD1 might be the D (5 bases). Looked up from germline, CDR1 is ENHRY and CDR2 is SYGVKD. V lost 3 bases to trimming and J lost 4 bases, with 13 bases between them. The CDR3 loop spans 15 amino acids. In nucleotides, the CDR3 is TGTGCCATCAGTGAAGGGACTTTAGGGGGAAACACCATATATTTT. Protein: CAISEGTLGGNTIYF.

V is TRBV28 and J is TRBJ1-5; no firm D call. The CDR3 loop spans 13 amino acids. V lost 7 bases and J lost 3, with 10 bases in between. From germline, CDR1 is MDHEN and CDR2 SYDVKM. In DNA, the CDR3 is TGTGCCAGCATCGAAGACGCCAATCAGCCCCAGCATTTT. It encodes CASIEDANQPQHF.

This sequence joins TRBV24-1 and TRBJ2-5, with D possibly matching TRBD2 (6 bases). Germline assignment: CDR1 KGHDR and CDR2 SFDVKD. The CDR3 loop spans 15 amino acids. With 3 bases removed from V and 0 bases from J, the gap between germline ends came to 10 bases. CDR3 amino acids: CATSDGTQHQETQYF. In DNA, the CDR3 is TGTGCCACCAGTGATGGGACTCAACACCAAGAGACCCAGTACTTC.

The gene calls are TRBV2 and TRBJ2-1; maybe TRBD2 (8 bases). The germline V gene has CDR1 SNHLY and CDR2 FYNNEI. The CDR3 is 17 amino acids. The germline V and J ends were trimmed by 10 bases and 2 bases, with 24 bases remaining between them. The CDR3 bases are TGTGCCACCCTGACAGGGTCGAAGCGGGAGACCTACAATGAGCAGTTCTTC. This sequence encodes CATLTGSKRETYNEQFF.

V is TRBV18 and J is TRBJ1-2; D is unclear. Germline CDR1 reads KGHSH; CDR2 reads LQKENI. This CDR3 is 15 amino acids long. V was pared by 0 bases and J by 4 bases, with 12 bases between. The CDR3 bases are TGTGCCAGCTCACCACCGGCCGGGATTGGCTATGGCTACACCTTC. Its translation: CASSPPAGIGYGYTF.

This clone has just a few counts. V and J are TRBV5-5 and TRBJ1-1, with D perhaps TRBD1 (6 bases). V lost 4 bases and J lost 1, with 11 bases in between. Germline V gives CDR1 SGHKS, CDR2 YYEKEE (reference sequence). The CDR3 consists of 14 residues. CDR3: CASSRLDRNTEAFF. CDR3 coding DNA: TGTGCCAGCAGCCGACTGGACAGGAACACTGAAGCTTTCTTT.

CDR3 residues: CASSLAWTGDEKLFF. The CDR3 region has the DNA TGTGCCAGCAGCTTAGCTTGGACAGGAGATGAAAAACTGTTTTTT. The chain carries TRBV7-8 and TRBJ1-4; 7 bases are a match to TRBD1. With 0 bases clipped from V and 6 bases from J, the junction kept 4 bases outside the gene matches. CDR1 and CDR2 from the germline V gene are SGHVS and FQNEAQ. This CDR3 spans 15 amino acids.

Here the CDR3 reads CASSTSMRNYGYTF. The CDR3 DNA reads as TGTGCCAGCAGTACATCGATGAGGAACTATGGCTACACCTTC. This rearrangement joins TRBV28 to TRBJ1-2; D gene unclear. Per the germline V gene, CDR1 is MDHEN and CDR2 is SYDVKM. The V and J ends lost 5 bases and 2 bases respectively, with 12 bases between them. This CDR3 has 14 amino acids.

Points on this clone: Other DNA sequences of this sample code for an identical CDR3. The chain combines TRBV7-2 with TRBJ1-2, with 10 bases lining up with TRBD1. This CDR3 comprises 14 residues. The V gene end was trimmed by 3 bases and the J gene end by 2 bases; junction bases not matched to a gene: 0. The germline V gene has CDR1 SGHTA and CDR2 FQGNSA. CDR3 in DNA: TGTGCCAGCAGCTTGGACAGGGGGAACTATGGCTACACCTTC. Translation: CASSLDRGNYGYTF.

In its sample, this clone was seen a few times. The same CDR3 also results from other DNA sequences found in this sample. The gene calls are TRBV28 and TRBJ2-5; D possibly corresponds to TRBD2 (5 bases). Trimming shortened V by 3 bases and J by 5 bases, and 10 bases separated the two germline ends. The CDR3 length is 13 residues. Germline CDR1 reads MDHEN; CDR2 reads SYDVKM. CDR3 in amino acids: CASSFEGRETQYF. The CDR3 DNA sequence: TGTGCCAGCAGTTTTGAGGGTAGGGAGACCCAGTACTTC.

The chain is built from TRBV6-2 or TRBV6-3 and TRBJ1-2; D is perhaps TRBD1 (5 bases). The CDR3 runs 16 residues. CDR1 is MNHEY and CDR2 is SVGEGT in the germline V gene. The V gene lost 2 bases and the J gene lost 4 bases, with 17 bases spanning the gap. As DNA, the CDR3 is TGTGCCAGCAGTTACCCACCCTCTACAGGAGGCTATGGCTACACCTTC. Its translation: CASSYPPSTGGYGYTF.

V is TRBV24-1 and J is TRBJ2-3, with TRBD1 identical over 8 bases. J gave up 0 bases and V 0 bases, and 4 bases lay outside the gene matches. This CDR3 comprises 17 residues. Germline loops: CDR1 KGHDR, CDR2 SFDVKD. The CDR3 DNA reads TGTGCCACCAGTGATTTGGAGCGACAGGGGAGCACAGATACGCAGTATTTT. Encoded protein: CATSDLERQGSTDTQYF.

V is TRBV28 and J is TRBJ1-6; D not certain. This CDR3 is built from 14 residues. The V end was cut by 6 bases, the J end by 8 bases, with 14 bases between. CDR1 MDHEN and CDR2 SYDVKM come from the germline V gene. For the CDR3, the DNA is TGTGCCAGCAGCGTCGGGGTATTGGATTCACCCCTCCACTTT. Translating gives CASSVGVLDSPLHF.

Only a few counts were recorded for this clone. V gene TRBV7-8 combines with J gene TRBJ1-2; 7 bases line up with TRBD1. The length of the CDR3 is 13 residues. The ends lost 5 bases at V and 7 bases at J; junction bases unmatched: 7. The germline V gene has CDR1 SGHVS and CDR2 FQNEAQ. The CDR3 DNA is TGTGCCAGCAGCCTGCGGGCAGGGGGTGGCTACACCTTC. Translating gives CASSLRAGGGYTF.

The gene calls are TRBV27 and TRBJ2-1; weak D call: TRBD2 (6 bases). Trimming shortened V by 7 bases and J by 2 bases, and 18 bases separated the two germline ends. CDR1 is MNHEY and CDR2 is SMNVEV in the germline V gene (reference sequence). The CDR3 spans 16 residues. CDR3 DNA sequence: TGTGCCAGCACCCCGGGTGGGGGGACCGCCTACAATGAGCAGTTCTTC. This sequence encodes CASTPGGGTAYNEQFF.

This rearrangement joins TRBV12-3 or TRBV12-4 to TRBJ2-7, with no clear D. Between the trimmed V and J ends, which lost 5 bases and 9 bases, there was a span of 11 bases. The CDR3 sequence is 11 residues long. The CDR3 sequence is CASSRGLRQYF. The DNA of the CDR3 is TGTGCCAGCAGTCGTGGGTTACGGCAGTACTTC.